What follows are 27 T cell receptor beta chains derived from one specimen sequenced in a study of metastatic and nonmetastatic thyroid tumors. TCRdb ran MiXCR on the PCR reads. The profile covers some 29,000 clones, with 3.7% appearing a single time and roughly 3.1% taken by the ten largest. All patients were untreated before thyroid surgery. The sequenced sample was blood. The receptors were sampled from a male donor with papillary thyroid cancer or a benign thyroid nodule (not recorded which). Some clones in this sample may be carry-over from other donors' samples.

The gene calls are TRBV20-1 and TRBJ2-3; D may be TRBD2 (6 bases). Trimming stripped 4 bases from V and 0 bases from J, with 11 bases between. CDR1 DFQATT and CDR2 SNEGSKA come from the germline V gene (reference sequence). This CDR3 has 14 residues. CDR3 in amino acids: CSATGSRSTDTQYF. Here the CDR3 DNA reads TGCAGTGCTACCGGGAGCCGAAGCACAGATACGCAGTATTTT.

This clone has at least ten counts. CDR3 coding DNA: TGTGCCAGCAGCTTGGTCAACACAGATACGCAGTATTTT. Encoded protein: CASSLVNTDTQYF. The gene calls are TRBV7-9 and TRBJ2-3; D not resolved. Deletions cut 3 bases from V and 2 bases from J, with 6 bases between. This CDR3 spans 13 amino acids. The germline CDR1 and CDR2 sequences are SEHNR and FQNEAQ (reference sequence).

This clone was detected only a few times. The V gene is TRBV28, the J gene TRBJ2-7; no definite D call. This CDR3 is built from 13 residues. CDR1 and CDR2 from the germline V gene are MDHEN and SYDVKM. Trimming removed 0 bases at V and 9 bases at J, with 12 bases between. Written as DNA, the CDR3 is TGTGCCAGCAGTTTATGGTCTATAAAAGTGCAGTACTTC. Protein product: CASSLWSIKVQYF.

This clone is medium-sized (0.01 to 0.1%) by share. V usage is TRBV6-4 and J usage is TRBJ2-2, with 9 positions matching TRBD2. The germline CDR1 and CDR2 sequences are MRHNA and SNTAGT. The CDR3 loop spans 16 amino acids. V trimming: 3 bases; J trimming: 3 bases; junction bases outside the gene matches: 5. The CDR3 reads CASSEVAGEDTGELFF. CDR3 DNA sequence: TGTGCCAGCAGTGAAGTAGCGGGAGAAGACACCGGGGAGCTGTTTTTT.

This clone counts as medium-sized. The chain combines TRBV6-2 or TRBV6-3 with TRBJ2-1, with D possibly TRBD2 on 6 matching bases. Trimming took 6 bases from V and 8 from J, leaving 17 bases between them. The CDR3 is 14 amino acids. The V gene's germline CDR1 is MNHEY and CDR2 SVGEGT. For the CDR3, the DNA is TGTGCCAGCAGCACCGGGGACTTCAGCGATGAGCAGTTCTTC. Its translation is CASSTGDFSDEQFF.

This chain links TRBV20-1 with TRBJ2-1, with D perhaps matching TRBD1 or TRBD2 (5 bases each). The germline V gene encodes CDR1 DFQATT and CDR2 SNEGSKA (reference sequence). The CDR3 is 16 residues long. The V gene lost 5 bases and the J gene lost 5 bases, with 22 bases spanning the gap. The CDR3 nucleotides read TGCAGTGCTCCTCGACGGGGCGGCCATTTAAACAATGAGCAGTTCTTC. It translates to CSAPRRGGHLNNEQFF.

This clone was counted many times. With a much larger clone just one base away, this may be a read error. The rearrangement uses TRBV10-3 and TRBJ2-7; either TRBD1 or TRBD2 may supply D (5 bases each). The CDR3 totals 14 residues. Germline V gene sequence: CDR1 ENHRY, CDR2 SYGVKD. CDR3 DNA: TGTGCCATCGGGGTCCAGGGAGAGGCCTACGGGCAGTACTTC. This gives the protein CAIGVQGEAYGQYF.

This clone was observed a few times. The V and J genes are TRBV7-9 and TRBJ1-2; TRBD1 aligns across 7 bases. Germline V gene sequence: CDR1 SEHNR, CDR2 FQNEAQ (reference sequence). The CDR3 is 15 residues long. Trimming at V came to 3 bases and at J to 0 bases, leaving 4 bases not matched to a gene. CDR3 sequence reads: CASSFWDRANYGYTF. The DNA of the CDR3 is TGTGCCAGCAGCTTCTGGGACAGAGCTAACTATGGCTACACCTTC. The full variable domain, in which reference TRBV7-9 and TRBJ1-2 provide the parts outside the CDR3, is DTGVSQNPRHKITKRGQNVTFRCDPISEHNRLYWYRQTLGQGPEFLTYFQNEAQLEKSRLLSDRFSAERPKGSFSTLEIQRTEQGDSAMYLCASSFWDRANYGYTFGSGTRLTVV.

The CDR3 is CAISDDRQAYEQYF. The DNA of the CDR3 is TGTGCCATCAGTGATGACCGCCAGGCCTACGAGCAGTACTTC. This chain uses TRBV10-3 with TRBJ2-7; D is uncertain. The germline V gene encodes CDR1 ENHRY and CDR2 SYGVKD. V shed 3 bases and J shed 2 bases, with 11 bases lying between them. CDR3 length: 14 residues.

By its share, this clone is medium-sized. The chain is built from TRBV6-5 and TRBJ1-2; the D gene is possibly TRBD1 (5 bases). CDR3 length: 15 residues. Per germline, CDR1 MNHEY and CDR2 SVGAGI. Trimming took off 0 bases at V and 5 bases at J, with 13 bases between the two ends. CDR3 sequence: CASSYSIGANYGYTF. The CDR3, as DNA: TGTGCCAGCAGTTACTCAATAGGGGCGAATTATGGCTACACCTTC.

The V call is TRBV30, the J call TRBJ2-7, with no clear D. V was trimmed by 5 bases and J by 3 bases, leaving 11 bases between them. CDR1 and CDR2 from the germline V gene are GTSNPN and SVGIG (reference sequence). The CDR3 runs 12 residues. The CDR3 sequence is CAWARGFYEQYF. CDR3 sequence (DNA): TGTGCCTGGGCACGCGGATTCTACGAGCAGTACTTC.

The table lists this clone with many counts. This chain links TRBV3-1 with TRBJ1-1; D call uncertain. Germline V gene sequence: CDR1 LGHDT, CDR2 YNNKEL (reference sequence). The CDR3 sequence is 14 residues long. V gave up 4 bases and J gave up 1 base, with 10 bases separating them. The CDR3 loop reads CASSRAGGNTEAFF. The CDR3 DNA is TGTGCCAGCAGCCGCGCCGGCGGGAACACTGAAGCTTTCTTT. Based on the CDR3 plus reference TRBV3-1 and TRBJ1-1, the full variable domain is DTAVSQTPKYLVTQMGNDKSIKCEQNLGHDTMYWYKQDSKKFLKIMFSYNNKELIINETVPNRFSPKSPDKAHLNLHINSLELGDSAVYFCASSRAGGNTEAFFGQGTRLTVV.

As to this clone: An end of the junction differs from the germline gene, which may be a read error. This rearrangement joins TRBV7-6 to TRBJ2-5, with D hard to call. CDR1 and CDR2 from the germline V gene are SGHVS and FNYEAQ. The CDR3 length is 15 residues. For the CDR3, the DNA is TGTGCCGGCAGCGTGACGGTCGTCTGGATGGGGACCCAGTACTTC. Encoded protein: CAGSVTVVWMGTQYF. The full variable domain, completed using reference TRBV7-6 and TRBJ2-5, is GAGVSQSPRYKVTKRGQDVALRCDPISGHVSLYWYRQALGQGPEFLTYFNYEAQQDKSGLPNDRFSAERPEGSISTLTIQRTEQRDSAMYRCAGSVTVVWMGTQYFGPGTRLLVL.

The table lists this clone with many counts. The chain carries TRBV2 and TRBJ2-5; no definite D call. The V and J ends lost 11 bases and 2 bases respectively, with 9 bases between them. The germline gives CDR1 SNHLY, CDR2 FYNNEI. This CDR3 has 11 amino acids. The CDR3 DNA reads TGTGCCGTTCGGACGCAAGAGACCCAGTACTTC. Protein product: CAVRTQETQYF.

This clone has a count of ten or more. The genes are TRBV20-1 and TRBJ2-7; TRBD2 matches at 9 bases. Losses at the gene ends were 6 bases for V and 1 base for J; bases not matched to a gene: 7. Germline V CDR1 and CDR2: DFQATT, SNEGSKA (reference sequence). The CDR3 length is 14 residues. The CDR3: CSAAPSGVSYEQYF. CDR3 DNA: TGCAGTGCCGCACCTAGCGGGGTTTCCTACGAGCAGTACTTC.

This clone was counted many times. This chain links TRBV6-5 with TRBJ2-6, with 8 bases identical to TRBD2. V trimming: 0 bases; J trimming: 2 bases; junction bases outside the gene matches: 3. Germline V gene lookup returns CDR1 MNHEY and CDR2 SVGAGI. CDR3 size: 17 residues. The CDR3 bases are TGTGCCAGCAGTTACTCCGGACTAGCTACTGGGGCCAACGTCCTGACTTTC. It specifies CASSYSGLATGANVLTF.

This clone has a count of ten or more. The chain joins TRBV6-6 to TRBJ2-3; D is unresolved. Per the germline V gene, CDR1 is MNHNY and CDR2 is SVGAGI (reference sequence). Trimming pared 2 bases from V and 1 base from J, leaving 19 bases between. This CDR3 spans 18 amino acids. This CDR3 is CASSYANPHQPGTDTQYF. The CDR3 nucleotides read TGTGCCAGCAGTTACGCAAATCCACATCAGCCTGGCACAGATACGCAGTATTTT.

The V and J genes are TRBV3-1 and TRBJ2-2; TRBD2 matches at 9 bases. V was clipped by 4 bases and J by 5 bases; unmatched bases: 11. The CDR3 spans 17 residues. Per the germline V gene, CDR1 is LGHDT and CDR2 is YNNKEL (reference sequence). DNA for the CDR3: TGTGCCAGCAGCCTCTCTACGGCGGGGGGGCGGACCGGGGAGCTGTTTTTT. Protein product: CASSLSTAGGRTGELFF.

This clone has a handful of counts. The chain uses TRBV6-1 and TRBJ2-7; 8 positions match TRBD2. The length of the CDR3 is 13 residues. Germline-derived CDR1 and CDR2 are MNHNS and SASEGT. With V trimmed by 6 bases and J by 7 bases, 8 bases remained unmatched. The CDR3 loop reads CASSLSGGREQYF. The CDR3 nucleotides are TGTGCCAGCAGCCTATCGGGGGGGCGGGAGCAGTACTTC.

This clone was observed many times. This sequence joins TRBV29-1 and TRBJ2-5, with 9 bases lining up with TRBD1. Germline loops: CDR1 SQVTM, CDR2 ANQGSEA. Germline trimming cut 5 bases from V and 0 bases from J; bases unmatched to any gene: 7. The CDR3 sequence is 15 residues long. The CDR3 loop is CSVQRQGVYQETQYF. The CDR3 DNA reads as TGCAGCGTTCAGAGACAGGGGGTGTACCAAGAGACCCAGTACTTC.

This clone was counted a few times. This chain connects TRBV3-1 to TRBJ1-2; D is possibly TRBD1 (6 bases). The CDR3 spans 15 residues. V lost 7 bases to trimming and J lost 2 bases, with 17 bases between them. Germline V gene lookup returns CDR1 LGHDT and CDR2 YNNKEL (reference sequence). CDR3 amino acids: CASTLDPTGNYGYTF. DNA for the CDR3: TGTGCCAGCACCCTAGACCCTACAGGGAACTATGGCTACACCTTC.

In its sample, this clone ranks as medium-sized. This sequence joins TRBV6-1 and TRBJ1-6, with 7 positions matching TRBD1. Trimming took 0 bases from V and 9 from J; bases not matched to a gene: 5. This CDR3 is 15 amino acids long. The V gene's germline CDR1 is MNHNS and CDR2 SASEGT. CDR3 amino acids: CASSEAEQGGSPLHF. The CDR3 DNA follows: TGTGCCAGCAGTGAAGCCGAGCAGGGGGGTTCACCCCTCCACTTT.

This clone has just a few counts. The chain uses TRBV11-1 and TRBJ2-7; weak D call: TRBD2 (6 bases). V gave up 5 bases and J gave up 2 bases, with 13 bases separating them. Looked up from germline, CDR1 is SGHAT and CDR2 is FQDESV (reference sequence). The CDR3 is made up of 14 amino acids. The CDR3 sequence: CASSPGTPPYEQYF. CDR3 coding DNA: TGTGCCAGCAGCCCCGGGACTCCACCCTACGAGCAGTACTTC.

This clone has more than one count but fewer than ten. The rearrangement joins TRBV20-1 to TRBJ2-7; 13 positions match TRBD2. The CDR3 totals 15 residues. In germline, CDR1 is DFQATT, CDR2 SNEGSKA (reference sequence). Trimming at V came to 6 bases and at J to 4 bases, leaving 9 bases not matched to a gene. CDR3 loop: CSALRTSGGIYEQYF. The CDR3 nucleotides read TGCAGTGCCCTTCGGACTAGCGGGGGAATTTACGAGCAGTACTTC.

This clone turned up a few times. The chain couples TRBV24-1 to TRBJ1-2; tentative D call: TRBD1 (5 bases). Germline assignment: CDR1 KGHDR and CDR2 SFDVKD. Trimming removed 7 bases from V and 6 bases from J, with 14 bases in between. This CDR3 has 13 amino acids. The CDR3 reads CATSAAGRDGYTF. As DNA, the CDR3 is TGTGCCACCAGCGCTGCGGGACGTGATGGCTACACCTTC.

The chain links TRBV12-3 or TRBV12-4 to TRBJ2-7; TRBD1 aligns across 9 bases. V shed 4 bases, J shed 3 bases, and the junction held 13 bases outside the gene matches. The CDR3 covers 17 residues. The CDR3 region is CASSSNPGQGTFYEQYF. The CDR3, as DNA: TGTGCCAGCAGTTCTAACCCAGGACAGGGGACATTCTACGAGCAGTACTTC.

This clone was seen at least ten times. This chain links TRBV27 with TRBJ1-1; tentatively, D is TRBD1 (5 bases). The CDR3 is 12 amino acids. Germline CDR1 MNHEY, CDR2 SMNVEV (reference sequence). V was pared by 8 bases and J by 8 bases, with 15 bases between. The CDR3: CASGPVGGEAFF. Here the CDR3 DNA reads TGTGCCAGCGGCCCCGTGGGGGGAGAAGCTTTCTTT.